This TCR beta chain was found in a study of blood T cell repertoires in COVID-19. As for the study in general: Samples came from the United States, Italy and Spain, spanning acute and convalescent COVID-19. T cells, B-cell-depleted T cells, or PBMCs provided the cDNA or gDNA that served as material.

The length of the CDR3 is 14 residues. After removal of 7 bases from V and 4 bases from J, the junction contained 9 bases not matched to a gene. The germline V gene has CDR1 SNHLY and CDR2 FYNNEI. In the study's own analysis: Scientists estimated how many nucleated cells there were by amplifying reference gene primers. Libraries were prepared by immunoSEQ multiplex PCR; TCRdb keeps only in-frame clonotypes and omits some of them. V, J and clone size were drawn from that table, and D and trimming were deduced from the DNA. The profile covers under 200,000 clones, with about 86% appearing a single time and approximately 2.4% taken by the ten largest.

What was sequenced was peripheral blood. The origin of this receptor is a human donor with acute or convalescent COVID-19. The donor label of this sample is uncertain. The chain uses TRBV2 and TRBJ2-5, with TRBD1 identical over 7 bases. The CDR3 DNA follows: TGTGCCAGCAAGGCGGACAGGTCGGGAGAGACCCAGTACTTC. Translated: CASKADRSGETQYF. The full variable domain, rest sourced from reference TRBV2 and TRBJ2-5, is EPEVTQTPSHQVTQMGQEVILRCVPISNHLYFYWYRQILGQKVEFLVSFYNNEISEKSEIFDDQFSVERPDGSNFTLKIRSTKLEDSAMYFCASKADRSGETQYFGPGTRLLVL.